The clone carrying this T cell receptor (beta chain) appeared a few times. Its antigen remains unidentified. This sample stems from a study of human T cells and chemical hapten exposure. Study-level background: Read at 6 days, the patch tests placed 0.01% DPC on the upper back. Alopecia areata, totalis and universalis patients, mostly female, were included. Notes on the study in general: Expanded TCRs were compared with controls, and the expanded TCRs formed significantly more large CDR3 similarity clusters.

The V end was cut by 3 bases, the J end by 2 bases, with 14 bases between. The CDR3 has 16 amino acids. Per germline, CDR1 MDHEN and CDR2 SYDVKM. TCRdb passed the RACE reads through MiXCR, listing each CDR3 protein once. The data hold 75,000 to 100,000 distinct CDR3 sequences, with roughly a tenth observed a single time. The time point here: patch test 1, 2 weeks after DPC sensitization. Treatment in this sample: therapeutic diphenylcyclopropenone sensitization with weekly scalp DPC. Blood draws came first, before each patch test. The sample was whole blood, taken in connection with sensitization to the hapten diphenylcyclopropenone (DPC). The rearrangement joins TRBV28 to TRBJ2-4; D might be TRBD2 (6 bases). The clonotype originates from a man in his forties or fifties with alopecia areata. Some clones in this sample may be carry-over from other donors' samples. DNA of the CDR3: TGTGCCAGCAGTTTTGGGGACGGACTAACCAAAAACATTCAGTACTTC. Translating gives CASSFGDGLTKNIQYF. The full variable domain, in which reference TRBV28 and TRBJ2-4 provide the parts outside the CDR3, is DVKVTQSSRYLVKRTGEKVFLECVQDMDHENMFWYRQDPGLGLRLIYFSYDVKMKEKGDIPEGYSVSREKKERFSLILESASTNQTSMYLCASSFGDGLTKNIQYFGAGTRLSVL.